This entry lists 8 T cell receptor beta chains sequenced from one sample in a study of cytomegalovirus exposure and HLA in healthy donors (dated by TCRdb to 2016 to 2017). The receptor library was made with the immunoSEQ multiplex PCR assay. Sourced from immuneACCESS, this table was stored by TCRdb with only in-frame sequences that have V and J called. A share of the clones is absent; for the studies checked, an unresolved V gene accounts for under half, and the remainder has no known explanation. For this sample there are tens of thousands of clones; approximately 93% appear just once. The ten largest clones take up less than 6% of the sample. The sequencing sample was made of PBMCs. The receptors were sampled from a woman in her late teens or twenties in good health and CMV-seronegative.

The chain carries TRBV2 and TRBJ2-3; the D gene is possibly TRBD2 (5 bases). CDR1 is SNHLY and CDR2 is FYNNEI in the germline V gene. Trimming removed 8 bases from V and 2 bases from J, with 11 bases in between. CDR3 length: 13 residues. CDR3 bases: TGTGCCAGCCTGACGGGGTACACAGATACGCAGTATTTT. Translating it yields CASLTGYTDTQYF.

The CDR3 nucleotides read TGTGCTAGTGGTTTGGTACGAGAAACTGGGGCCAACGTCCTGACTTTC. Its protein product is CASGLVRETGANVLTF. The chain is built from TRBV12-5 and TRBJ2-6; D call uncertain. Germline CDR1 LGHNT, CDR2 FRNRAP. There are 16 residues in the CDR3. Trimming took off 0 bases at V and 2 bases at J, with 8 bases between the two ends.

CDR3 sequence reads: CASSFLGRVAYGYTF. Here the CDR3 DNA reads TGTGCCAGCAGCTTTCTGGGCAGGGTCGCCTATGGCTACACCTTC. The chain combines TRBV5-6 with TRBJ1-2, with D perhaps TRBD1 (5 bases). The ends were cut back, 2 bases at V and 4 bases at J, with 15 bases in the middle. Germline V gene lookup returns CDR1 SGHDT and CDR2 YYEEEE. The CDR3 has 15 amino acids.

In this sample, this clone turned up once. The chain recombines TRBV2 with TRBJ1-2; maybe TRBD1 (6 bases). The V end lost 6 bases, the J end lost 7 bases, and 9 bases lay between the germline ends. Germline V lookup: CDR1 SNHLY, CDR2 FYNNEI. The CDR3 is 11 residues long. In DNA, the CDR3 is TGTGCCAGCAGGGCAGGGGTTGGCTACACCTTC. This encodes CASRAGVGYTF.

The chain couples TRBV5-4 to TRBJ2-3, with 11 positions matching TRBD2. V trimming: 5 bases; J trimming: 9 bases; junction bases outside the gene matches: 11. This CDR3 has 15 residues. CDR1 is SGHNT and CDR2 is YYREEE in the germline V gene (reference sequence). The CDR3 sequence: CASRTPTSGGGTQYF. The CDR3 region has the DNA TGTGCCAGCAGGACACCTACTAGCGGGGGAGGGACGCAGTATTTT.

J is TRBJ1-2 and V is TRBV2, with a tentative D call TRBD1 (5 bases). CDR1 and CDR2 (germline): SNHLY, FYNNEI. V lost 6 bases to trimming and J lost 4 bases, with 15 bases between them. CDR3 length: 14 residues. CDR3 DNA: TGTGCCAGCAGGTGGGGCGGAGGGGTCTATGGCTACACCTTC. This gives the protein CASRWGGGVYGYTF.

CDR3 nucleotide sequence: TGTGCCAGCAGCCCCGTCACCGGGACTGAAGCTTTCTTT. Protein: CASSPVTGTEAFF. V usage is TRBV9 and J usage is TRBJ1-1; the D is unclear. V was shortened by 4 bases and J by 5 bases, with 12 bases between the two germline ends. This CDR3 has 13 amino acids. The V gene's germline CDR1 is SGDLS and CDR2 YYNGEE.

The chain has TRBV5-1 and TRBJ1-6; 10 nucleotides agree with TRBD1. V shed 0 bases and J 10 bases; nucleotides not matched to a gene: 7. CDR1 is SGHRS, CDR2 YFSETQ, per germline. This CDR3 is 16 amino acids long. CDR3 in DNA: TGCGCCAGCAGCTTGGCGACCGGGACAGGGGAATCACCCCTCCACTTT. Translation gives CASSLATGTGESPLHF.